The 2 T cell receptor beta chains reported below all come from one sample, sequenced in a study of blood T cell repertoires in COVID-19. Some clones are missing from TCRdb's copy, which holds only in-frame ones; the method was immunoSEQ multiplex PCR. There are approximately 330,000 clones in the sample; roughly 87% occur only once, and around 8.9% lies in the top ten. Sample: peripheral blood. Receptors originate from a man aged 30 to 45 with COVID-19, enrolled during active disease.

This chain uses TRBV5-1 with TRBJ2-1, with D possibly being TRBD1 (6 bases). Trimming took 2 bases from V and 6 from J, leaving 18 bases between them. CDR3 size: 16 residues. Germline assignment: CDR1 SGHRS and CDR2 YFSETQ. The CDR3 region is CASSLNRATHSNEQFF. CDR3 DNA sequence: TGCGCCAGCAGCTTAAACAGGGCCACACACAGCAATGAGCAGTTCTTC.

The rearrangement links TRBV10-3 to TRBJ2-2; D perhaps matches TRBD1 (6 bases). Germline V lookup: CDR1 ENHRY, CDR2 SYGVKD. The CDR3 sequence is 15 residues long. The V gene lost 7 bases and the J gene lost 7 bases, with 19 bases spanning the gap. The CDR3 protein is CAITPTAQGNGELFF. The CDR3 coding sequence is TGTGCCATCACGCCAACCGCACAGGGCAACGGGGAGCTGTTTTTT.